The 23 T cell receptor beta chains listed next were all sequenced from one sample in a study of T cells in Graves' hyperthyroidism and ophthalmopathy. From RNA transcripts, TCR beta CDR3 regions were amplified. The primer set for the first-round RT-PCR of the TCR CDR3 was HTBI. TCRdb analysed the multiplex PCR reads with MiXCR anew, one entry per CDR3 protein. The table lists more than 300,000 distinct CDR3 sequences, roughly 13% of them singletons. Sequenced sample: blood. These receptor sequences come from a woman between 18 and 29 years old with Graves' hyperthyroidism.

This clonotype was observed a few times. The chain's CDR3 is CASSQPRKPNTIYF. CDR3 sequence (DNA): TGCGCCAGCAGTCAGCCGCGGAAACCCAACACCATATATTTT. This chain uses TRBV4-1 with TRBJ1-3; D is unresolved. This CDR3 comprises 14 residues. Per germline, CDR1 MGHRA and CDR2 YSYEKL. Trimming left V 6 bases short and J 7 bases short, with 16 bases between.

This chain joins TRBV28 and TRBJ2-3; 14 bases agree with TRBD2. This CDR3 is 18 amino acids long. V lost 8 bases to trimming and J lost 1 base; unmatched junction nucleotides: 11. Looked up from germline, CDR1 is MDHEN and CDR2 is SYDVKM. The CDR3 protein is CASDGGTSGSVGTDTQYF. The CDR3, as DNA: TGTGCCAGCGACGGGGGGACTAGCGGGAGCGTCGGCACAGATACGCAGTATTTT.

This clonotype was seen more than once but under ten times. The chain carries TRBV6-1 and TRBJ1-5; TRBD1 matches at 12 bases. V dropped 1 base and J dropped 8; count of bases not matched to a gene: 6. This CDR3 is 16 amino acids long. Germline loops: CDR1 MNHNS, CDR2 SASEGT. The CDR3 DNA reads as TGTGCCAGCAGTGAAGGATCCGGGACAGGGGGCAAGCCCCAGCATTTT. It yields the protein CASSEGSGTGGKPQHF.

The DNA for the CDR3 is TGTGCCAGCTCCATTGGATTGCGGGGGGGCTACGAGCAGTACTTC. Protein sequence: CASSIGLRGGYEQYF. The chain uses TRBV18 and TRBJ2-7; 9 nucleotides agree with TRBD2. The junction had 9 bases not matched to a gene; V was cut back by 6 bases and J by 3 bases. This CDR3 comprises 15 residues. Germline CDR1 KGHSH, CDR2 LQKENI.

This clonotype was seen ten or more times. The chain recombines TRBV3-1 with TRBJ2-4; 7 bases align to TRBD2. The CDR3 runs 14 residues. CDR1 LGHDT and CDR2 YNNKEL come from the germline V gene (reference sequence). V shed 2 bases and J 7 bases; nucleotides not matched to a gene: 5. CDR3 residues: CASSQLLAMNIQYF. The CDR3 coding sequence is TGTGCCAGCAGCCAACTACTAGCGATGAACATTCAGTACTTC.

The chain uses TRBV7-9 and TRBJ2-2; D gene ambiguous. The ends were cut back, 0 bases at V and 6 bases at J, with 23 bases in the middle. The CDR3 sequence is 19 residues long. Germline V lookup: CDR1 SEHNR, CDR2 FQNEAQ (reference sequence). The chain's CDR3 is CASSLARIGDGRDAGELFF. DNA of the CDR3: TGTGCCAGCAGCTTAGCTAGAATCGGAGATGGTCGAGATGCCGGGGAGCTGTTTTTT.

In this sample, this clonotype turned up many times. This chain uses TRBV28 with TRBJ1-5, with a possible D match to TRBD1 (6 bases). Germline loops: CDR1 MDHEN, CDR2 SYDVKM. This CDR3 has 13 amino acids. Trimming took off 8 bases at V and 11 bases at J, with 19 bases between the two ends. The CDR3 DNA reads as TGTGCCAGCGTTGGGGGGCCCCCATGGGCCCAGCATTTT. Translating it yields CASVGGPPWAQHF.

This clonotype was seen ten or more times. V and J are TRBV29-1 and TRBJ2-7; 8 nucleotides line up with TRBD2. The CDR3 runs 13 residues. The germline V gene encodes CDR1 SQVTM and CDR2 ANQGSEA. The J segment lost 1 base and the V segment lost 5 bases, leaving 4 bases of the junction unmatched. CDR3 residues: CSVSSGWSYEQYF. In DNA, the CDR3 is TGCAGCGTTTCTAGCGGGTGGTCCTACGAGCAGTACTTC.

This clonotype was observed many times. V and J are TRBV20-1 and TRBJ2-1, with 7 bases that match TRBD1. Unmatched junction bases numbered 6, after V lost 3 bases and J lost 4 bases. The CDR3 is made up of 14 amino acids. CDR1 is DFQATT and CDR2 is SNEGSKA in the germline V gene (reference sequence). The CDR3 DNA is TGCAGTGCTAGTGGGGCAGGGGGTTACAATGAGCAGTTCTTC. Its translation is CSASGAGGYNEQFF.

A note on this clonotype: This may arise from a read error, as a much more abundant clone is one base away. V and J are TRBV12-3 or TRBV12-4 and TRBJ2-7; 9 nucleotides align to TRBD1. The CDR3 is made up of 13 amino acids. J gave up 8 bases and V 8 bases, and 10 bases lay outside the gene matches. The CDR3 DNA sequence: TGTGCCAGCGCTGGGACAGGGCTGTACAAGCAGTACTTC. It yields the protein CASAGTGLYKQYF.

In its sample, this clonotype was seen many times. This chain uses TRBV3-1 with TRBJ1-2, with 9 bases aligning to TRBD1. V shed 5 bases, J shed 5 bases, and the junction held 9 bases outside the gene matches. CDR3 length equals 15 residues. Germline V gives CDR1 LGHDT, CDR2 YNNKEL (reference sequence). The CDR3 bases are TGTGCCAGCAGCTTACTGACAGGGGGAGATTATGGCTACACCTTC. This gives the protein CASSLLTGGDYGYTF.

This clonotype came up a few times. This chain joins TRBV4-1 and TRBJ2-7; TRBD2 aligns across 7 bases. The CDR3 contains 19 residues. The V gene end was trimmed by 4 bases and the J gene end by 0 bases; junction bases not matched to a gene: 18. Looked up from germline, CDR1 is MGHRA and CDR2 is YSYEKL. DNA for the CDR3: TGCGCCAGCAGCCCATCAAAGGCGACCATGGGGGGGATCTCCTACGAGCAGTACTTC. Residues: CASSPSKATMGGISYEQYF.

This clonotype was recorded a few times. A much bigger clone sits one base away, suggesting this may be a read error. The rearrangement uses TRBV5-1 and TRBJ1-1; D may be TRBD1 (5 bases). CDR3 length: 15 residues. Between the trimmed V and J ends, which lost 7 bases and 0 bases, there was a span of 16 bases. Germline values: CDR1 SGHRS, CDR2 YFSETQ. The CDR3 loop is CASGSGAGMNTEAFF. The DNA for the CDR3 is TGCGCCAGCGGCTCCGGTGCAGGGATGAACACTGAAGCTTTCTTT. The full variable domain, rest sourced from reference TRBV5-1 and TRBJ1-1, is KAGVTQTPRYLIKTRGQQVTLSCSPISGHRSVSWYQQTPGQGLQFLFEYFSETQRNKGNFPGRFSGRQFSNSRSEMNVSTLELGDSALYLCASGSGAGMNTEAFFGQGTRLTVV.

This clonotype was counted a few times. The V call is TRBV6-9, the J call TRBJ2-1; TRBD2 matches 9 bases. V gave up 7 bases and J gave up 7 bases; unmatched junction bases: 23. Germline V lookup: CDR1 MNHGY, CDR2 SVAAGI. The CDR3 length is 19 residues. CDR3 region: CASTSSRTSANLWTNEQFF. CDR3 bases: TGTGCCAGCACCTCTTCCCGGACTAGCGCCAACCTATGGACGAATGAGCAGTTCTTC.

The sample holds many counts of this clonotype. The rearrangement uses TRBV20-1 and TRBJ2-1; D gene ambiguous. The germline gives CDR1 DFQATT, CDR2 SNEGSKA (reference sequence). V shed 3 bases and J shed 4 bases, with 4 bases lying between them. The CDR3 has 11 residues. CDR3 region: CSASNYNEQFF. The DNA of the CDR3 is TGCAGTGCTAGCAATTACAATGAGCAGTTCTTC.

V and J are TRBV15 and TRBJ2-2; a possible D gene is TRBD2 (6 bases). Germline V CDR1 and CDR2: LNHNV, YYDKDF (reference sequence). The ends were cut back, 6 bases at V and 6 bases at J, with 14 bases in the middle. The CDR3 sequence is 14 residues long. The CDR3 nucleotides are TGTGCCACCAGTAGCCATTGGGGGGCCGGGGAGCTGTTTTTT. Its translation is CATSSHWGAGELFF.

In its sample, this clonotype was seen a few times. The V and J genes are TRBV7-6 and TRBJ2-1, with D unclear. Trimming shortened V by 1 base and J by 4 bases, and 8 bases separated the two germline ends. Germline CDR1 SGHVS, CDR2 FNYEAQ. The CDR3 length is 14 residues. CDR3 in amino acids: CASSLDGHYNEQFF. The CDR3 coding sequence is TGTGCCAGCAGCTTAGATGGTCATTACAATGAGCAGTTCTTC.

This clonotype was counted many times. This chain uses TRBV12-3 or TRBV12-4 with TRBJ1-2; 7 nucleotides match TRBD1. The V segment lost 4 bases and the J segment 10 bases; nucleotides outside the gene matches: 12. The CDR3 consists of 14 residues. CDR3 sequence (DNA): TGTGCCAGCAGTTATCCTCCAGGGGGGGGAGACTACACCTTC. This gives the protein CASSYPPGGGDYTF.

The V call is TRBV7-2, the J call TRBJ2-7; D not resolved. Germline CDR1 and CDR2: SGHTA and FQGNSA. Trimming took off 2 bases at V and 0 bases at J, with 2 bases between the two ends. The CDR3 is 12 residues long. In nucleotides, the CDR3 is TGTGCCAGCAGCTTATACTCCTACGAGCAGTACTTC. It yields the protein CASSLYSYEQYF.

This clonotype has ten or more counts. The chain carries TRBV7-2 and TRBJ1-6; maybe TRBD1 (6 bases). V was cut by 3 bases and J by 8 bases, with 14 bases left in between. The germline V gene encodes CDR1 SGHTA and CDR2 FQGNSA. The CDR3 sequence is 15 residues long. The CDR3 DNA follows: TGTGCCAGCAGCTTTCCCGTGGGACATCATTCACCCCTCCACTTT. The encoded protein is CASSFPVGHHSPLHF.

This clonotype was observed at least ten times. The V and J genes are TRBV7-8 and TRBJ1-1, with TRBD1 matching 12 bases. The CDR3 consists of 17 residues. V gave up 4 bases and J gave up 2 bases; unmatched junction bases: 8. Germline-derived CDR1 and CDR2 are SGHVS and FQNEAQ. The CDR3 DNA reads TGTGCCAGCAGCTCCCAGGGACAGGGGGCGATCAACACTGAAGCTTTCTTT. Translation: CASSSQGQGAINTEAFF.

This clonotype occurred once. The chain links TRBV20-1 to TRBJ1-1; no firm D call. This CDR3 region has 15 residues. Per the germline V gene, CDR1 is DFQATT and CDR2 is SNEGSKA (reference sequence). With 4 bases removed from V and 0 bases from J, the gap between germline ends came to 15 bases. CDR3 sequence (DNA): TGCAGTGCTAATCATCCCGAGGTGGTGAACACTGAAGCTTTCTTT. This sequence encodes CSANHPEVVNTEAFF.

This clonotype was counted a few times. The gene calls are TRBV7-9 and TRBJ2-1, with D unclear. Trimming stripped 6 bases from V and 8 bases from J, with 20 bases between. CDR3 length: 15 residues. From germline, CDR1 is SEHNR and CDR2 FQNEAQ (reference sequence). CDR3 DNA: TGTGCCAGCAGTTCGAGCCTCTACAACATCGATGAGCAGTTCTTC. Its protein is CASSSSLYNIDEQFF.